The 11 T cell receptor beta chains below come from one sample, sequenced in a study of blood T cell repertoires in COVID-19 (dated by TCRdb to the early 2020s). The library relied on the immunoSEQ multiplex PCR assay. TCRdb mirrors the immuneACCESS table, restricted to in-frame sequences. Some clones are absent from its copies; in checked studies, under half trace to an unresolved V gene, and the reason for the others is unknown. This sample has about 670,000 clones in its table, and about 90% of those were observed once. Roughly 0.25% of the sample is taken by the ten largest. Specimen: peripheral blood. These TCRs come from a woman aged 18 to 35 with acute or convalescent COVID-19.

On this clone: The sample contains more than one DNA sequence encoding this CDR3. V usage is TRBV6-5 and J usage is TRBJ1-1, with TRBD1 as a possible D gene (5 bases). Deletions cut 0 bases from V and 1 base from J, with 12 bases between. Germline assignment: CDR1 MNHEY and CDR2 SVGAGI. The CDR3 covers 16 residues. The CDR3, as DNA: TGTGCCAGCAGTTACTCGACCGGGGGAGGGAACACTGAAGCTTTCTTT. This encodes CASSYSTGGGNTEAFF.

The chain recombines TRBV30 with TRBJ2-7, with 9 bases aligning to TRBD1. Germline V gives CDR1 GTSNPN, CDR2 SVGIG (reference sequence). V trimming: 7 bases; J trimming: 6 bases; junction bases outside the gene matches: 7. The length of the CDR3 is 12 residues. In nucleotides, the CDR3 is TGTGCCTCCAACAGGGGGCCGGGCGAGCAGTACTTC. It encodes CASNRGPGEQYF.

The V and J genes are TRBV18 and TRBJ2-3; TRBD1 aligns across 7 bases. The CDR3 has 20 amino acids. Looked up from germline, CDR1 is KGHSH and CDR2 is LQKENI. The J segment lost 0 bases and the V segment lost 3 bases, leaving 18 bases of the junction unmatched. DNA of the CDR3: TGTGCCAGCTCACCGCTTACGGGACAGCTCCGATCAGCTAGCACAGATACGCAGTATTTT. Its translation: CASSPLTGQLRSASTDTQYF.

J is TRBJ1-5 and V is TRBV24-1; 9 nucleotides match TRBD1. Trimming took 9 bases from V and 4 from J; bases not matched to a gene: 3. The CDR3 covers 13 residues. Germline V CDR1 and CDR2: KGHDR, SFDVKD. CDR3 DNA: TGTGCCACCTCCGGGACAGGGAATCAGCCCCAGCATTTT. Amino acids: CATSGTGNQPQHF.

V usage is TRBV30 and J usage is TRBJ1-1, with D unclear. This CDR3 has 12 residues. Germline CDR1 reads GTSNPN; CDR2 reads SVGIG (reference sequence). The V end was cut by 4 bases, the J end by 6 bases, with 12 bases between. The chain's CDR3 is CAWTPQIAEAFF. The CDR3 region has the DNA TGTGCCTGGACCCCCCAAATTGCTGAAGCTTTCTTT. The full variable domain, in which reference TRBV30 and TRBJ1-1 provide the parts outside the CDR3, is SQTIHQWPATLVQPVGSPLSLECTVEGTSNPNLYWYRQAAGRGLQLLFYSVGIGQISSEVPQNLSASRPQDRQFILSSKKLLLSDSGFYLCAWTPQIAEAFFGQGTRLTVV.

The chain carries TRBV5-1 and TRBJ2-5; D not certain. The ends were cut back, 0 bases at V and 2 bases at J, with 14 bases in the middle. Germline lookup yields CDR1 SGHRS and CDR2 YFSETQ. The CDR3 runs 16 residues. This chain's CDR3 is CASSLGADKLQETQYF. Written as DNA, the CDR3 is TGCGCCAGCAGCTTGGGGGCTGACAAGTTACAAGAGACCCAGTACTTC.

The chain links TRBV24-1 to TRBJ1-2, with 8 positions matching TRBD1. The germline V gene encodes CDR1 KGHDR and CDR2 SFDVKD. Trimming at V came to 2 bases and at J to 6 bases, leaving 4 bases not matched to a gene. CDR3 length: 14 amino acids. CDR3 amino acids: CATSDWTGRDGYTF. The CDR3 DNA sequence: TGTGCCACCAGTGATTGGACAGGGAGGGATGGCTACACCTTC.

The CDR3: CASSEHGQGHYGYTF. Here the CDR3 DNA reads TGTGCCAGCAGTGAACACGGACAGGGCCACTATGGCTACACCTTC. The chain joins TRBV25-1 to TRBJ1-2; 8 bases match TRBD1. Germline V gene data show CDR1 as MGHDK and CDR2 as SYGVNS. This CDR3 is built from 15 residues. The V gene end was trimmed by 2 bases and the J gene end by 3 bases; junction bases not matched to a gene: 5.

J is TRBJ1-2 and V is TRBV9; 10 nucleotides align to TRBD1. This CDR3 is built from 15 residues. Germline V gene lookup returns CDR1 SGDLS and CDR2 YYNGEE. The J segment lost 6 bases and the V segment lost 3 bases, leaving 8 bases of the junction unmatched. The CDR3 bases are TGTGCCAGCAGCGGCCTGGGGACAGGGGTAAATGGCTACACCTTC. Encoded protein: CASSGLGTGVNGYTF.

The J gene is TRBJ1-2, the V gene TRBV28; D might be TRBD1 (5 bases). This CDR3 comprises 14 residues. V lost 7 bases and J 5 bases, leaving 17 bases between the germline ends. The germline gives CDR1 MDHEN, CDR2 SYDVKM. The CDR3 here is CASTISTGLYGYTF. The CDR3 nucleotides are TGTGCCAGCACCATTTCTACAGGTCTATATGGCTACACCTTC.

The V and J genes are TRBV15 and TRBJ1-2, with 7 bases that match TRBD1. V trimming: 0 bases; J trimming: 1 base; junction bases outside the gene matches: 8. The V gene's germline CDR1 is LNHNV and CDR2 YYDKDF (reference sequence). This CDR3 region has 17 residues. DNA for the CDR3: TGTGCCACCAGCAGAGATGGGGTAGGGGGCGTTAACTATGGCTACACCTTC. Its translation: CATSRDGVGGVNYGYTF.